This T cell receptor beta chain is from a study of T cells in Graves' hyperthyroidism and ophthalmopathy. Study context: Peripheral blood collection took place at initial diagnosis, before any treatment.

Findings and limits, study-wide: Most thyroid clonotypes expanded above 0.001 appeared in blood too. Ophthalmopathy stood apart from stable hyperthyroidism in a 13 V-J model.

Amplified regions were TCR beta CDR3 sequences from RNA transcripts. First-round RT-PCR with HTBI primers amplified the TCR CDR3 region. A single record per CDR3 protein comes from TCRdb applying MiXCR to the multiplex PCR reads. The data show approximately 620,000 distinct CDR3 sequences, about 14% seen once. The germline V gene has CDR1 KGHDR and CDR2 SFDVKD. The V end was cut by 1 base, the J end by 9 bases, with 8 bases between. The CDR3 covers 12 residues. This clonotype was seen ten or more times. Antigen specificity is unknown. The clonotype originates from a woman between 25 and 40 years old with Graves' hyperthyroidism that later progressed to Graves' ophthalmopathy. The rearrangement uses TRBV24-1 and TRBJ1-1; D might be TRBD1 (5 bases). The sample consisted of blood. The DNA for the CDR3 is TGTGCCACCAGTGATTTAAGGGGCAAAGCTTTCTTT. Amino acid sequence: CATSDLRGKAFF.